The 10 T cell receptor beta chains listed next were all sequenced from one sample in a study of T cells in Graves' hyperthyroidism and ophthalmopathy. The investigators amplified TCR beta CDR3 regions from RNA transcripts. During a first-round RT-PCR of the TCR CDR3, the HTBI primer set was used. In TCRdb, the multiplex PCR reads were re-called with MiXCR into one record per CDR3 protein. This sample has a few hundred thousand distinct CDR3 sequences; approximately 14% occur once, and the top ten carry approximately 35%. The sample taken for sequencing was blood. These receptors were obtained from a woman between 40 and 55 years old with Graves' ophthalmopathy.

This clonotype was recorded many times. The chain combines TRBV10-3 with TRBJ2-3; 12 bases match TRBD2. The germline V gene encodes CDR1 ENHRY and CDR2 SYGVKD. The CDR3 loop spans 21 amino acids. The ends lost 7 bases at V and 0 bases at J; junction bases unmatched: 20. In DNA form, the CDR3 reads TGTGCCATCACCAGCCGACCGGGACTAGCGGGCTCGACAACTAGCACAGATACGCAGTATTTT. It translates to CAITSRPGLAGSTTSTDTQYF.

This clonotype was found many times. The rearrangement links TRBV6-1 to TRBJ1-3, with a tentative D call TRBD1 (5 bases). Looked up from germline, CDR1 is MNHNS and CDR2 is SASEGT. The CDR3 length is 14 residues. V lost 6 bases, J lost 4 bases, and 13 bases lay in between. Written as DNA, the CDR3 is TGTGCCAGCAGAAAGACAGTGACCGGAAACACCATATATTTT. Translating it yields CASRKTVTGNTIYF.

In this sample, this clonotype turned up many times. This chain uses TRBV25-1 with TRBJ2-3, with D maybe TRBD1 (7 bases). Germline V CDR1 and CDR2: MGHDK, SYGVNS. V gave up 3 bases and J gave up 2 bases, with 12 bases separating them. The CDR3 is made up of 15 amino acids. The CDR3: CASSEQGGITDTQYF. The DNA for the CDR3 is TGTGCCAGCAGTGAGCAGGGGGGCATCACAGATACGCAGTATTTT.

J is TRBJ2-5 and V is TRBV29-1; no clear D gene. The CDR3 runs to 13 residues. Germline CDR1 reads SQVTM; CDR2 reads ANQGSEA. Trimming took off 2 bases at V and 3 bases at J, with 10 bases between the two ends. The CDR3 DNA reads as TGCAGCGTTGAATATGGGATCAAAGAGACCCAGTACTTC. This gives the protein CSVEYGIKETQYF.

This clonotype occurred many times. V is TRBV6-1 and J is TRBJ1-3; 8 bases agree with TRBD1. The J segment lost 0 bases and the V segment lost 5 bases, leaving 9 bases of the junction unmatched. The CDR3 totals 17 residues. Germline CDR1 MNHNS, CDR2 SASEGT. The CDR3: CASSRGDRRSSGNTIYF. CDR3 in DNA: TGTGCCAGCAGTCGGGGGGACAGGCGTAGCTCTGGAAACACCATATATTTT.

This clonotype occurred many times. This chain connects TRBV5-5 to TRBJ1-1; D may be TRBD1 (6 bases). The V end lost 1 base, the J end lost 5 bases, and 12 bases lay between the germline ends. CDR1 and CDR2 (germline): SGHKS, YYEKEE (reference sequence). CDR3 length: 14 amino acids. CDR3 loop: CASSLWQGKTEAFF. DNA of the CDR3: TGTGCCAGCAGCTTGTGGCAGGGGAAAACTGAAGCTTTCTTT.

The sample holds many counts of this clonotype. The chain employs TRBV28 and TRBJ2-5, with D possibly TRBD1 on 5 matching bases. With 6 bases removed from V and 5 bases from J, the gap between germline ends came to 13 bases. Germline V lookup: CDR1 MDHEN, CDR2 SYDVKM. The CDR3 consists of 13 residues. Here the CDR3 DNA reads TGTGCCAGCAGGGATGACAGAAGGGAGACCCAGTACTTC. It yields the protein CASRDDRRETQYF.

This clonotype was observed at least ten times. The chain recombines TRBV12-3 or TRBV12-4 with TRBJ1-1; possible D gene TRBD1, 6 bases. CDR3 length equals 14 residues. V was pared by 4 bases and J by 3 bases, with 12 bases between. The CDR3 protein is CASSSGQGYTEAFF. The CDR3 DNA sequence: TGTGCCAGCAGTTCTGGCCAGGGGTACACTGAAGCTTTCTTT.

The J gene is TRBJ2-5, the V gene TRBV10-1; 9 positions match TRBD2. Germline assignment: CDR1 WNHNN and CDR2 SYGVQD (reference sequence). J was trimmed by 5 bases and V by 6 bases; bases with no gene match: 10. This CDR3 has 15 residues. CDR3 residues: CASRGVLAGAETQYF. The DNA for the CDR3 is TGCGCCAGCAGGGGGGTCTTAGCGGGGGCGGAGACCCAGTACTTC.

This clonotype was seen only a few times. This chain links TRBV5-5 with TRBJ1-4; the D is unclear. The CDR3 consists of 15 residues. V lost 3 bases and J 8 bases, leaving 17 bases between the germline ends. Germline CDR1 reads SGHKS; CDR2 reads YYEKEE (reference sequence). The CDR3 DNA is TGTGCCAGCAGCTCGTCCGGGTCAGCTTGGGAAAAACTGTTTTTT. Protein: CASSSSGSAWEKLFF.